This TCR beta chain was retrieved from a study of blood T cells in healthy people across ages. Overall study: Template-switching capture recovered about one barcoded beta molecule per two T cells.

This clonotype occurred a few times. Antigen unknown. PCR was performed a second time for about 7 to 11 cycles using a sample-barcoded 5' primer and a J-beta primer mix. TCRdb analysed the 5' RACE reads with MiXCR anew, one entry per CDR3 protein. The sample records roughly 1,000,000 distinct CDR3 sequences, roughly a quarter being singletons. Study-wide findings and caveats: Naive T cell percentage by flow cytometry tracked strongly with beta diversity.

Peripheral blood, around 9.4 milliliters per donor, was collected. This CDR3 has 15 residues. V was cut by 8 bases and J by 4 bases, with 20 bases left in between. The germline V gene encodes CDR1 MNHEY and CDR2 SVGAGI. This same sample was also part of a study on T cells of mothers and their children.

The chain joins TRBV6-5 to TRBJ1-2; D unresolved. The clonotype was recovered from a girl aged 2 to 9 in good health. Sequencing used blood. The CDR3 region is CASYLPGAPLYGYTF. DNA for the CDR3: TGTGCCAGCTATTTACCGGGAGCGCCACTCTATGGCTACACCTTC.